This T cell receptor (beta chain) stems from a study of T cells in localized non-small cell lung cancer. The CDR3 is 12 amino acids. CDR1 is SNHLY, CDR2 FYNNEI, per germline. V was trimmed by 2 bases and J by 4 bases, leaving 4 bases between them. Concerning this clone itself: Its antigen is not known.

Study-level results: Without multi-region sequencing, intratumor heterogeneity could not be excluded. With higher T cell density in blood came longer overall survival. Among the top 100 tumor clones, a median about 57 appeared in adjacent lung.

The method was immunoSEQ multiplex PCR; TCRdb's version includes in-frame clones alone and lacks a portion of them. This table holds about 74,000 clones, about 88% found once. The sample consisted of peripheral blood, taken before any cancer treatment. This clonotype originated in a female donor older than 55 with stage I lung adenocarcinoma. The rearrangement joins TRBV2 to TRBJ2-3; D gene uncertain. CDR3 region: CASSELSDTQYF. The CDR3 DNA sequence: TGTGCCAGCAGTGAACTATCAGATACGCAGTATTTT.